One sample yielded the 32 T cell receptor beta chains listed below, sequenced in a study of blood T cell repertoires in COVID-19. Libraries were prepared by immunoSEQ multiplex PCR; TCRdb keeps only in-frame clonotypes and omits some of them. Of around 140,000 clones in the sample, around 80% were seen once. Material for sequencing was peripheral blood. These receptors all stem from a woman aged 55-69 years with acute or convalescent COVID-19.

In this sample, this clone turned up a few times. The gene calls are TRBV5-1 and TRBJ1-4; the match to TRBD1 covers 7 bases. CDR3 length equals 16 residues. J was trimmed by 0 bases and V by 3 bases; bases with no gene match: 5. CDR1 and CDR2 (germline): SGHRS, YFSETQ. CDR3 residues: CASSSSGGSTNEKLFF. DNA of the CDR3: TGCGCCAGCAGCTCTTCAGGGGGGTCAACTAATGAAAAACTGTTTTTT.

The chain couples TRBV2 to TRBJ2-1; D is possibly TRBD2 (5 bases). The CDR3 consists of 14 residues. V lost 6 bases and J lost 6, with 15 bases in between. Per germline, CDR1 SNHLY and CDR2 FYNNEI. Here the CDR3 reads CASSFGGSTNEQFF. As DNA, the CDR3 is TGTGCCAGCAGCTTCGGAGGTTCCACCAATGAGCAGTTCTTC.

The chain combines TRBV30 with TRBJ1-6; D is uncertain. There are 14 residues in the CDR3. The germline V and J ends were trimmed by 3 bases and 5 bases, with 11 bases remaining between them. Per germline, CDR1 GTSNPN and CDR2 SVGIG (reference sequence). CDR3 amino acids: CAWRTPTNNSPLHF. The DNA of the CDR3 is TGTGCCTGGAGAACACCGACAAATAATTCACCCCTCCACTTT.

The rearrangement links TRBV18 to TRBJ2-7; no clear D. The CDR3 is 11 residues long. Germline V gene sequence: CDR1 KGHSH, CDR2 LQKENI. Trimming removed 8 bases from V and 3 bases from J, with 8 bases in between. The CDR3, as DNA: TGTGCCAGCACCGCGAACTACGAGCAGTACTTC. Residues: CASTANYEQYF.

The chain has TRBV30 and TRBJ2-7, with TRBD2 as a possible D gene (6 bases). This CDR3 contains 13 residues. CDR1 GTSNPN and CDR2 SVGIG come from the germline V gene (reference sequence). The V end was cut by 5 bases, the J end by 2 bases, with 13 bases between. CDR3 sequence (DNA): TGTGCCTGGCGAGGGACTTTGACCTACGAGCAGTACTTC. It encodes CAWRGTLTYEQYF.

The CDR3 is CAWSVWRGLAGVAKNIQYF. CDR3 DNA sequence: TGTGCCTGGAGTGTATGGAGGGGACTAGCGGGAGTGGCCAAAAACATTCAGTACTTC. The rearrangement joins TRBV30 to TRBJ2-4, with 14 bases aligning to TRBD2. CDR1 and CDR2 from the germline V gene are GTSNPN and SVGIG (reference sequence). This CDR3 region has 19 residues. The junction had 8 bases not matched to a gene; V was cut back by 0 bases and J by 1 base.

The chain joins TRBV9 to TRBJ2-7; TRBD2 matches 11 bases. The germline V gene has CDR1 SGDLS and CDR2 YYNGEE. This CDR3 spans 14 amino acids. Trimming at V came to 3 bases and at J to 5 bases, leaving 4 bases not matched to a gene. CDR3 nucleotides: TGTGCCAGCAGCGCTCGACTAGCGGGAAACGAGCAGTACTTC. Translating gives CASSARLAGNEQYF.

V and J are TRBV27 and TRBJ2-7; tentative D call: TRBD1 (5 bases). V lost 1 base to trimming and J lost 3 bases, with 13 bases between them. Germline-derived CDR1 and CDR2 are MNHEY and SMNVEV (reference sequence). The CDR3 extends over 15 amino acids. The CDR3 spells CASSLYRQSLYEQYF. The DNA of the CDR3 is TGTGCCAGCAGTTTATATAGACAGAGCCTCTACGAGCAGTACTTC.

This sequence joins TRBV28 and TRBJ2-7; no firm D call. V was cut by 3 bases and J by 0 bases, with 15 bases left in between. The CDR3 consists of 16 residues. Germline V gene data show CDR1 as MDHEN and CDR2 as SYDVKM. The CDR3 sequence: CASSLVTADTSYEQYF. The CDR3 coding sequence is TGTGCCAGCAGTTTGGTAACAGCCGACACCTCCTACGAGCAGTACTTC.

The rearrangement links TRBV10-2 to TRBJ1-6, with TRBD1 identical over 10 bases. With 6 bases clipped from V and 5 bases from J, the junction kept 4 bases outside the gene matches. Germline values: CDR1 WSHSY, CDR2 SAAADI. The CDR3 is made up of 15 amino acids. CDR3 coding DNA: TGCGCCAGCAGCACGGACAGGGGGGATAATTCACCCCTCCACTTT. Translating it yields CASSTDRGDNSPLHF.

This clone was recorded once. The V gene is TRBV6-5, the J gene TRBJ1-1; D might be TRBD1 (6 bases). From germline, CDR1 is MNHEY and CDR2 SVGAGI. V was trimmed by 6 bases and J by 2 bases, leaving 13 bases between them. The CDR3 loop spans 14 amino acids. The CDR3 region has the DNA TGTGCCAGCAGGAGACAGGTACGCAACACTGAAGCTTTCTTT. This translates into CASRRQVRNTEAFF.

Written as DNA, the CDR3 is TGTGCCTGGACCCGGACAGGGGGTGAAGATACGCAGTATTTT. Translating gives CAWTRTGGEDTQYF. This chain uses TRBV30 with TRBJ2-3; 10 bases are shared with TRBD1. V trimming: 4 bases; J trimming: 5 bases; junction bases outside the gene matches: 6. From germline, CDR1 is GTSNPN and CDR2 SVGIG (reference sequence). The CDR3 has 14 amino acids. Complete variable domain (other parts from reference TRBV30 and TRBJ2-3): SQTIHQWPATLVQPVGSPLSLECTVEGTSNPNLYWYRQAAGRGLQLLFYSVGIGQISSEVPQNLSASRPQDRQFILSSKKLLLSDSGFYLCAWTRTGGEDTQYFGPGTRLTVL.

The chain joins TRBV7-9 to TRBJ2-1; D perhaps matches TRBD1 (6 bases). Germline values: CDR1 SEHNR, CDR2 FQNEAQ (reference sequence). The CDR3 length is 16 residues. V lost 1 base, J lost 7 bases, and 17 bases lay in between. In DNA, the CDR3 is TGTGCCAGCAGCTTAGTTCCAGGGGAGACTACAAATGAGCAGTTCTTC. Amino acid sequence: CASSLVPGETTNEQFF. Drawing the rest from reference TRBV7-9 and TRBJ2-1, the complete variable domain is DTGVSQNPRHKITKRGQNVTFRCDPISEHNRLYWYRQTLGQGPEFLTYFQNEAQLEKSRLLSDRFSAERPKGSFSTLEIQRTEQGDSAMYLCASSLVPGETTNEQFFGPGTRLTVL.

As regards this clone: Compared with germline, one end of the junction differs, possibly owing to a read error. V and J are TRBV27 and TRBJ1-5; D may be TRBD1 (6 bases). The CDR3 is 12 amino acids. Germline loops: CDR1 MNHEY, CDR2 SMNVEV (reference sequence). The chain's CDR3 is CARSAGGGPRHF. The CDR3 bases are TGTGCCCGCAGCGCCGGGGGGGGCCCTAGGCATTTT.

The rearrangement uses TRBV2 and TRBJ2-1, with TRBD2 identical over 12 bases. CDR1 is SNHLY and CDR2 is FYNNEI in the germline V gene. The CDR3 is 16 amino acids. V trimming: 6 bases; J trimming: 8 bases; junction bases outside the gene matches: 11. CDR3 in amino acids: CASRVKASGRVDEQFF. The CDR3 DNA is TGTGCCAGCAGGGTTAAAGCTAGCGGGAGGGTCGATGAGCAGTTCTTC.

This chain links TRBV5-1 with TRBJ2-7, with 10 bases lining up with TRBD1. V dropped 4 bases and J dropped 6; count of bases not matched to a gene: 4. The CDR3 spans 13 residues. Germline lookup yields CDR1 SGHRS and CDR2 YFSETQ. CDR3 in DNA: TGCGCCAGCAGCGAGGGACAGGGGCTCGAGCAGTACTTC. Its protein product is CASSEGQGLEQYF.

The V gene is TRBV6-6, the J gene TRBJ2-2; a weak D match, TRBD2 (5 bases). Per the germline V gene, CDR1 is MNHNY and CDR2 is SVGAGI (reference sequence). Trimming removed 2 bases from V and 8 bases from J, with 9 bases in between. The CDR3 runs to 13 residues. The DNA of the CDR3 is TGTGCCAGCAGTTACCGAGAGGGAGGGGAGCTGTTTTTT. Its protein product is CASSYREGGELFF.

The chain employs TRBV3-1 (or the pseudogene TRBV3-2) and TRBJ1-4; 8 bases match TRBD1. V shed 2 bases, J shed 5 bases, and the junction held 7 bases outside the gene matches. CDR1 LGHDT and CDR2 YNNKEL come from the germline V gene (reference sequence). The CDR3 contains 16 residues. The chain's CDR3 is CASSQPGTGVNEKLFF. Written as DNA, the CDR3 is TGTGCCAGCAGCCAACCCGGGACAGGCGTAAATGAAAAACTGTTTTTT.

V usage is TRBV19 and J usage is TRBJ1-1; the match to TRBD1 covers 9 bases. J was trimmed by 4 bases and V by 4 bases; bases with no gene match: 10. The CDR3 consists of 16 residues. CDR1 is LNHDA and CDR2 is SQIVND in the germline V gene (reference sequence). In DNA form, the CDR3 reads TGTGCCAGTAGTAATAAAAGAGGGACAGGGAGCACTGAAGCTTTCTTT. It codes for CASSNKRGTGSTEAFF.

This clone was picked up a small number of times. The chain links TRBV12-3 or TRBV12-4 to TRBJ2-7, with D perhaps TRBD2 (5 bases). V was cut by 3 bases and J by 2 bases, with 5 bases left in between. The length of the CDR3 is 12 residues. The CDR3 spells CASSLRAYEQYF. The CDR3 coding sequence is TGTGCCAGCAGTTTGAGGGCCTACGAGCAGTACTTC.

V and J are TRBV7-6 and TRBJ1-5; D possibly corresponds to TRBD1 (5 bases). The germline CDR1 and CDR2 sequences are SGHVS and FNYEAQ. This CDR3 spans 17 amino acids. V was shortened by 5 bases and J by 6 bases, with 23 bases between the two germline ends. The CDR3 is CASSPGRRAGQGQPQHF. In DNA, the CDR3 is TGTGCCAGCAGCCCCGGACGGAGGGCAGGGCAGGGTCAGCCCCAGCATTTT.

The chain employs TRBV12-3 or TRBV12-4 and TRBJ2-7; possibly TRBD1 for D (5 bases). The CDR3 is made up of 12 amino acids. V was trimmed by 6 bases and J by 4 bases, leaving 10 bases between them. The DNA for the CDR3 is TGTGCCAGCAGCTTCTCAGGGTACGAGCAGTACTTC. As protein: CASSFSGYEQYF.

This chain links TRBV30 with TRBJ2-1; 11 nucleotides match TRBD1. This CDR3 contains 14 residues. The V and J ends lost 5 bases and 4 bases, in that order; junction bases with no gene match: 4. The V gene's germline CDR1 is GTSNPN and CDR2 SVGIG (reference sequence). CDR3 amino acids: CAWARDRGYNEQFF. DNA for the CDR3: TGTGCCTGGGCCCGGGACAGGGGGTACAATGAGCAGTTCTTC.

This sequence joins TRBV2 and TRBJ1-1; 7 positions agree with TRBD1. V lost 4 bases and J lost 5; bases outside the gene matches: 10. The CDR3 loop spans 15 amino acids. Germline CDR1 is SNHLY and CDR2 is FYNNEI. The CDR3 here is CASSARQGGLTEAFF. DNA of the CDR3: TGTGCCAGCAGTGCCCGACAGGGAGGATTAACTGAAGCTTTCTTT.

The chain couples TRBV12-5 to TRBJ1-5, with D uncertain. The CDR3 sequence is 12 residues long. Germline V gene data show CDR1 as LGHNT and CDR2 as FRNRAP. The germline V and J ends were trimmed by 7 bases and 6 bases, with 10 bases remaining between them. The CDR3, as DNA: TGTGCTAGTGCCAACCCGGGTCAGCCCCAGCATTTT. Translated: CASANPGQPQHF.

V is TRBV3-1 (or the pseudogene TRBV3-2) and J is TRBJ1-1, with no clear D. Per the germline V gene, CDR1 is LGHDT and CDR2 is YNNKEL (reference sequence). This CDR3 contains 14 residues. The germline V and J ends were trimmed by 2 bases and 3 bases, with 10 bases remaining between them. The CDR3 DNA sequence: TGTGCCAGCAGCCAACCCGGCCAGGACACTGAAGCTTTCTTT. Translation: CASSQPGQDTEAFF.

The chain employs TRBV28 and TRBJ2-7, with 16 nucleotides matching TRBD2. V lost 6 bases to trimming and J lost 0 bases; unmatched junction nucleotides: 11. The CDR3 spans 19 residues. The V gene's germline CDR1 is MDHEN and CDR2 SYDVKM. The CDR3 DNA is TGTGCCAGCAGGCCGGGACAGGGACTAGCGGGAGGGCGCTCCTACGAGCAGTACTTC. It encodes CASRPGQGLAGGRSYEQYF.

The gene calls are TRBV6-6 and TRBJ1-2; 7 bases match TRBD1. This CDR3 is 17 amino acids long. Germline V gene lookup returns CDR1 MNHNY and CDR2 SVGAGI (reference sequence). V was pared by 5 bases and J by 0 bases, with 12 bases of the junction left unmatched. The CDR3 DNA is TGTGCCAGCAGTCGCCCCGACAGGGCAAAAGCTAACTATGGCTACACCTTC. Its translation is CASSRPDRAKANYGYTF.

The sample holds one count of this clone. The chain's CDR3 is CASSSGLAFLPNEQFF. The CDR3 DNA reads as TGTGCCAGCAGTTCCGGACTAGCATTTTTACCCAATGAGCAGTTCTTC. The chain links TRBV6-5 to TRBJ2-1; 8 bases fit TRBD2. The germline gives CDR1 MNHEY, CDR2 SVGAGI. Trimming removed 4 bases from V and 6 bases from J; junction bases left unmatched: 11. This CDR3 has 16 amino acids.

V gene TRBV27 combines with J gene TRBJ2-7; D gene uncertain. Germline assignment: CDR1 MNHEY and CDR2 SMNVEV (reference sequence). Trimming shortened V by 6 bases and J by 3 bases, and 15 bases separated the two germline ends. This CDR3 has 14 amino acids. CDR3 DNA sequence: TGTGCCAGCAGCCAAACAAGTTATAACTACGAGCAGTACTTC. This translates into CASSQTSYNYEQYF.

The CDR3 DNA sequence: TGTGCCACCAGCGTGACCGGAGACAGCTCCTACGAGCAGTACTTC. Amino acids: CATSVTGDSSYEQYF. This chain joins TRBV15 and TRBJ2-7; possible D gene TRBD1, 5 bases. The CDR3 consists of 15 residues. V lost 5 bases and J 0 bases, leaving 14 bases between the germline ends. From germline, CDR1 is LNHNV and CDR2 YYDKDF (reference sequence).

The CDR3 is CASSLTGDLSGNTIYF. CDR3 nucleotides: TGTGCCAGCTCATTAACAGGGGACCTCTCTGGAAACACCATATATTTT. This chain uses TRBV18 with TRBJ1-3, with 7 bases lining up with TRBD1. The germline gives CDR1 KGHSH, CDR2 LQKENI. V shed 5 bases and J 0 bases; nucleotides not matched to a gene: 7. This CDR3 has 16 amino acids.